This entry features one T cell receptor beta chain sequence. Its antigen is unknown. This record comes from a study of blood T cells in healthy people across ages. Study results and limitations: With donor CMV status unknown, expanded clonotype changes were possibly confounded.

Alongside a J-beta primer mix, a sample-barcoded 5' primer served in a second PCR lasting 7 to 11 cycles. Sequencing recovered at least 3 million CDR3-containing paired-end reads from each sample. Each CDR3 protein is one row after TCRdb ran MiXCR on the 5' RACE reads. The table has 1.5 million to 2 million distinct CDR3 sequences, approximately 50% seen once. CDR3 size: 16 residues. CDR1 and CDR2 (germline): MDHEN, SYDVKM. Trimming removed 3 bases from V and 0 bases from J, with 14 bases in between. This chain joins TRBV28 and TRBJ2-5, with D perhaps TRBD2 (7 bases). The sequence came from a woman between 35 and 50 years old in good health. Sequencing was carried out using blood. CDR3 protein: CASSFQAGAHQETQYF. In DNA, the CDR3 is TGTGCCAGCAGTTTCCAGGCGGGGGCCCACCAAGAGACCCAGTACTTC. The full variable domain, its missing parts supplied by reference TRBV28 and TRBJ2-5, is DVKVTQSSRYLVKRTGEKVFLECVQDMDHENMFWYRQDPGLGLRLIYFSYDVKMKEKGDIPEGYSVSREKKERFSLILESASTNQTSMYLCASSFQAGAHQETQYFGPGTRLLVL.